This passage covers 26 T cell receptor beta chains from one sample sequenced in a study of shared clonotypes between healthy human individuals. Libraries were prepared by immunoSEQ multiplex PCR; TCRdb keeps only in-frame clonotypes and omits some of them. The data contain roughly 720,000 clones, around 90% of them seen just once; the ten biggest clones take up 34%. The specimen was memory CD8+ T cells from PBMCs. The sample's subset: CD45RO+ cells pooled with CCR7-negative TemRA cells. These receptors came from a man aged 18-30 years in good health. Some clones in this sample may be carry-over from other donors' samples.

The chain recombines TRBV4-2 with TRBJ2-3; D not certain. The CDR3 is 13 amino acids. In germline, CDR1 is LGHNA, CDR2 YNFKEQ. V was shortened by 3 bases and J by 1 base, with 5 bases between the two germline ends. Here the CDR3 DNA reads TGTGCCAGCAGCCAGTCGGGCACAGATACGCAGTATTTT. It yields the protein CASSQSGTDTQYF.

In nucleotides, the CDR3 is TGCAGCGTTGTTTCCTGGGCGGAAATCACTGAAGCTTTCTTT. Its translation: CSVVSWAEITEAFF. The rearrangement uses TRBV29-1 and TRBJ1-1; D is undetermined. The germline V and J ends were trimmed by 4 bases and 4 bases, with 16 bases remaining between them. The CDR3 is 14 amino acids. The V gene's germline CDR1 is SQVTM and CDR2 ANQGSEA.

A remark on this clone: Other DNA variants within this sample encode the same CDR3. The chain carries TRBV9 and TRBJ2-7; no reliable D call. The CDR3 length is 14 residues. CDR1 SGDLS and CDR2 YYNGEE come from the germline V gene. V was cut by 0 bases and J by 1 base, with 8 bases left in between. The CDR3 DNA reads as TGTGCCAGCAGCGTAGGAGGCGAGTCCTACGAGCAGTACTTC. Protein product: CASSVGGESYEQYF.

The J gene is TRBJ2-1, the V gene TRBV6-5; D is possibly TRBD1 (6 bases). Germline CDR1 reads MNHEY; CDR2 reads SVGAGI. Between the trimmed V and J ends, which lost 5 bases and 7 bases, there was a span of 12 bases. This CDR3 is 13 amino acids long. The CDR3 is CASSPRGWNEQFF. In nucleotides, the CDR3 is TGTGCCAGCAGTCCTAGGGGGTGGAATGAGCAGTTCTTC.

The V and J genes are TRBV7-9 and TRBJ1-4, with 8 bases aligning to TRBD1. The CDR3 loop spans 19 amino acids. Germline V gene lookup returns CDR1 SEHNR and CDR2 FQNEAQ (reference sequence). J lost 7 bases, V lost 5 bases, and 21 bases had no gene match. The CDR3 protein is CASSRFSTGERAEGEKLFF. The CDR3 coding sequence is TGTGCCAGCAGCCGATTCTCGACAGGGGAGAGGGCCGAGGGTGAAAAACTGTTTTTT.

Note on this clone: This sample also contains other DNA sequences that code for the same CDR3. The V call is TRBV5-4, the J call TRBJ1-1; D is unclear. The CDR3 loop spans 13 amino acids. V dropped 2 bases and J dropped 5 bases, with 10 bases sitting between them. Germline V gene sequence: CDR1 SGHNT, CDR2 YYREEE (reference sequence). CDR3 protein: CASSLGGGTEAFF. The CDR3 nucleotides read TGTGCCAGCAGCTTAGGCGGTGGGACTGAAGCTTTCTTT.

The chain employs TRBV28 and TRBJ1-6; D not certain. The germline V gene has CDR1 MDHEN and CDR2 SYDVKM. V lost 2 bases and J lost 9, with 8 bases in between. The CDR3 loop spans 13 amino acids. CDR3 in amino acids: CASSLVGSSPLHF. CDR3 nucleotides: TGTGCCAGCAGTTTAGTAGGTAGTTCACCCCTCCACTTT.

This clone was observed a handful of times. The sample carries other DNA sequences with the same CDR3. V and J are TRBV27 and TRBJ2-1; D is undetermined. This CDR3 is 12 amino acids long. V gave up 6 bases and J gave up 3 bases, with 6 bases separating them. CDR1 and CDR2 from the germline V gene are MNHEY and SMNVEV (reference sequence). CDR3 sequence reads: CASSPSYNEQFF. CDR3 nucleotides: TGTGCCAGCAGCCCCAGCTACAATGAGCAGTTCTTC.

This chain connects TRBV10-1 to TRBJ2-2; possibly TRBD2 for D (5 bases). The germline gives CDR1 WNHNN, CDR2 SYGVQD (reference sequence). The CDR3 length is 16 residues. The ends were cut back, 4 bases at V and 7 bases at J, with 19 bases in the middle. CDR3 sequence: CASSGDYPPGGGELFF. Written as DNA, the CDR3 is TGCGCCAGCAGTGGAGACTACCCCCCGGGTGGCGGGGAGCTGTTTTTT.

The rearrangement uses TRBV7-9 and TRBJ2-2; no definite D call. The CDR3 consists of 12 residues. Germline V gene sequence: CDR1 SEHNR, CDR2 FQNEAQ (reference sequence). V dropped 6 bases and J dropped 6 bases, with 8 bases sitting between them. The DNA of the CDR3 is TGTGCCAGCAGTCGGACCCCCGGGGAGCTGTTTTTT. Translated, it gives CASSRTPGELFF.

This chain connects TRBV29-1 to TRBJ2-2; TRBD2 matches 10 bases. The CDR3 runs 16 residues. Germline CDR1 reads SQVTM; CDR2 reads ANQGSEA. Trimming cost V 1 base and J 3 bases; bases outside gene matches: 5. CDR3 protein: CSVEGWGTSDTGELFF. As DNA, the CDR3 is TGCAGCGTTGAAGGTTGGGGGACTAGCGACACCGGGGAGCTGTTTTTT.

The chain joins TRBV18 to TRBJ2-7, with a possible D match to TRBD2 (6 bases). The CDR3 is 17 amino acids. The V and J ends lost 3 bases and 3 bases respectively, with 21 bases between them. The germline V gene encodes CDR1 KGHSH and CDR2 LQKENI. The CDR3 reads CASSPSARLRRGYEQYF. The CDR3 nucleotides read TGTGCCAGCTCACCGTCGGCCCGACTGCGGAGGGGCTACGAGCAGTACTTC.

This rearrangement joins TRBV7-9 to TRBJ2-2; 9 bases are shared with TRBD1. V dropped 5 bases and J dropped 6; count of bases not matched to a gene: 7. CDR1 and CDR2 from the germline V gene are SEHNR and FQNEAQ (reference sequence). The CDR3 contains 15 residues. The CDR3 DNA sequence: TGTGCCAGCAGCCGGGGGACAGGGCCGGCCGGGGAGCTGTTTTTT. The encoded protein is CASSRGTGPAGELFF.

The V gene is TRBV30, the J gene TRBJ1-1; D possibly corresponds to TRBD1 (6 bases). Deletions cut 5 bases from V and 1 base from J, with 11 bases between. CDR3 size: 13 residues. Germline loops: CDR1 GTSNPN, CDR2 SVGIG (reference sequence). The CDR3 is CAWEGTPNTEAFF. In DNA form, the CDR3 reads TGTGCCTGGGAAGGGACACCGAACACTGAAGCTTTCTTT.

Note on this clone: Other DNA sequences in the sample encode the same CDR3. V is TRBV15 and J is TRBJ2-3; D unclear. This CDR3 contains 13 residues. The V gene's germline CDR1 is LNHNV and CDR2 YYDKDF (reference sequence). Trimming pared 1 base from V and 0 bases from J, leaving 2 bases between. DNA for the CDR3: TGTGCCACCAGCAGAGGCAGCACAGATACGCAGTATTTT. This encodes CATSRGSTDTQYF.

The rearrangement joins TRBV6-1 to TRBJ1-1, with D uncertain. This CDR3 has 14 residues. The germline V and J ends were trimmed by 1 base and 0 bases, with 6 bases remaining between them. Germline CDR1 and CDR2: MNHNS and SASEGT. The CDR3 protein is CASSEGGLNTEAFF. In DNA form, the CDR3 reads TGTGCCAGCAGTGAAGGGGGATTGAACACTGAAGCTTTCTTT.

Written as DNA, the CDR3 is TGTGCCAGCTCACCACCAAACAGGGGGCTGACTGAAGCTTTCTTT. Its translation is CASSPPNRGLTEAFF. The chain recombines TRBV18 with TRBJ1-1; 9 nucleotides agree with TRBD1. The CDR3 contains 15 residues. Germline CDR1 KGHSH, CDR2 LQKENI. V lost 0 bases to trimming and J lost 5 bases; unmatched junction nucleotides: 4.

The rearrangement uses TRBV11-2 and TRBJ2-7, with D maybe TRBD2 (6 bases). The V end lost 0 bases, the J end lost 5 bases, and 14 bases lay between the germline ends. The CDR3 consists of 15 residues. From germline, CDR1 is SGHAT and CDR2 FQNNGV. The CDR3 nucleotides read TGTGCCAGCAGCTTAGATTGGAGGGGCTGGGACGAGCAGTACTTC. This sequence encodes CASSLDWRGWDEQYF.

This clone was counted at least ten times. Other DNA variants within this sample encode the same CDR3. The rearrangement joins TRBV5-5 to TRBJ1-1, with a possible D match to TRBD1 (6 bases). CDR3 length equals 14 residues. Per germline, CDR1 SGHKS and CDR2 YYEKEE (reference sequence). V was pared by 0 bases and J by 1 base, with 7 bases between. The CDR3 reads CASSLVGGNTEAFF. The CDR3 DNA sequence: TGTGCCAGCAGCTTGGTAGGGGGGAACACTGAAGCTTTCTTT.

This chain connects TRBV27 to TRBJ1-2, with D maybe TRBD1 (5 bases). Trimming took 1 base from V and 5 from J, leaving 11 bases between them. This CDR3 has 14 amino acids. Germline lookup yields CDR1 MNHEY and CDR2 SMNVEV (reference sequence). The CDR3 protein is CASSLWAGRYGYTF. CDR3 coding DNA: TGTGCCAGCAGTTTATGGGCAGGGCGTTATGGCTACACCTTC.

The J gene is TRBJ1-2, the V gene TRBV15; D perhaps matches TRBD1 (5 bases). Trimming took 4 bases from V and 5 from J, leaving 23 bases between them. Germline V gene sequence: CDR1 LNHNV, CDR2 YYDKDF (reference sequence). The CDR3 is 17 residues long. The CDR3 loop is CATSINPLGGVGYGYTF. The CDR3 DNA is TGTGCCACCAGCATAAACCCACTTGGGGGGGTAGGGTATGGCTACACCTTC.

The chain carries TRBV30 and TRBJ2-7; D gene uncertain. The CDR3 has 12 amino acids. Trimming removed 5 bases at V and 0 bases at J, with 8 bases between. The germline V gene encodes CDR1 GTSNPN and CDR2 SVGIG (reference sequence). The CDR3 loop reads CAWGRISYEQYF. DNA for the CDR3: TGTGCCTGGGGACGGATCTCCTACGAGCAGTACTTC.

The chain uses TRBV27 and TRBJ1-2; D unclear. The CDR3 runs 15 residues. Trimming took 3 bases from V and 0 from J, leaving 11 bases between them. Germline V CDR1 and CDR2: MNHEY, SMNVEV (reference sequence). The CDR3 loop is CASSFGGSANYGYTF. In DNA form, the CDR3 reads TGTGCCAGCAGTTTCGGCGGCTCAGCTAACTATGGCTACACCTTC.

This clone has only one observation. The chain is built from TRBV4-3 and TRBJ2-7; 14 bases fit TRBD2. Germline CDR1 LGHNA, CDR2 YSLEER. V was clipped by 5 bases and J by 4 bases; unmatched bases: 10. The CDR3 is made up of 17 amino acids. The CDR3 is CASSNSWGLAGEYEQYF. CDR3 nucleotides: TGCGCCAGCAGCAACTCTTGGGGACTAGCGGGAGAATACGAGCAGTACTTC.

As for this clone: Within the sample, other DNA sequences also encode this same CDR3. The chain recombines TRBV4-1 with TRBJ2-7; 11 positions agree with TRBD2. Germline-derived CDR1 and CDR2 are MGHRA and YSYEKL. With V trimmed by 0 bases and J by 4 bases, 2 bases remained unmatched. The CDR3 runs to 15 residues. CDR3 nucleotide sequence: TGCGCCAGCAGCCAAGACGGGACTAGCGGATACGAGCAGTACTTC. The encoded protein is CASSQDGTSGYEQYF.

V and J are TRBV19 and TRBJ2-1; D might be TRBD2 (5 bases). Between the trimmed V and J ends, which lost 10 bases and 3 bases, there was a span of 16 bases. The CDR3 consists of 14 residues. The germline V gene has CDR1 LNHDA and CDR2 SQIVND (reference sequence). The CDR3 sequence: CATRPYGSYNEQFF. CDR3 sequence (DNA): TGTGCCACAAGACCCTATGGGAGCTACAATGAGCAGTTCTTC. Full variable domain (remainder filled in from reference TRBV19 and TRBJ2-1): DGGITQSPKYLFRKEGQNVTLSCEQNLNHDAMYWYRQDPGQGLRLIYYSQIVNDFQKGDIAEGYSVSREKKESFPLTVTSAQKNPTAFYLCATRPYGSYNEQFFGPGTRLTVL.